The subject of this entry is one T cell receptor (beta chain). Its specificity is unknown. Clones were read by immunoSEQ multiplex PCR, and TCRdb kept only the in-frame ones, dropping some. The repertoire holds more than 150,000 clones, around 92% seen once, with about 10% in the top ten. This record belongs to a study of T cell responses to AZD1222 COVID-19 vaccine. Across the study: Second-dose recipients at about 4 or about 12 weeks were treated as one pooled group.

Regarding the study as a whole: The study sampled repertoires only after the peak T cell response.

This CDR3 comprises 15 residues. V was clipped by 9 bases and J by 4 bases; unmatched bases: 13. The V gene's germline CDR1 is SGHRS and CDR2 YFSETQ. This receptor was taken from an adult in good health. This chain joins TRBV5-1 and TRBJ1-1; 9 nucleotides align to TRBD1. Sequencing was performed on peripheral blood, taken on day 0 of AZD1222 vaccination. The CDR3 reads CAIRNRTGEGTEAFF. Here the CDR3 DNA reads TGCGCCATACGAAATAGGACAGGGGAGGGCACTGAAGCTTTCTTT.